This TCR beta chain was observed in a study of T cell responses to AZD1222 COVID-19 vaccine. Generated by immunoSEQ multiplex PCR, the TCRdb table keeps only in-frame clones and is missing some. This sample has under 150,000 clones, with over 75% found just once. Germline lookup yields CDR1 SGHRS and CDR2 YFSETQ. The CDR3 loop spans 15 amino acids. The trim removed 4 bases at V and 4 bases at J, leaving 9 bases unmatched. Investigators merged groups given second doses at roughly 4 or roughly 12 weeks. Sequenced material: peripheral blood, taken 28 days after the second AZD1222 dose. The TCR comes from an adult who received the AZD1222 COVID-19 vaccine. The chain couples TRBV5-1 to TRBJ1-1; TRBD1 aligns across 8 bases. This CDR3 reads CASSPRSTGGTEAFF. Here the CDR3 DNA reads TGCGCCAGCAGCCCGAGAAGTACAGGGGGCACTGAAGCTTTCTTT.